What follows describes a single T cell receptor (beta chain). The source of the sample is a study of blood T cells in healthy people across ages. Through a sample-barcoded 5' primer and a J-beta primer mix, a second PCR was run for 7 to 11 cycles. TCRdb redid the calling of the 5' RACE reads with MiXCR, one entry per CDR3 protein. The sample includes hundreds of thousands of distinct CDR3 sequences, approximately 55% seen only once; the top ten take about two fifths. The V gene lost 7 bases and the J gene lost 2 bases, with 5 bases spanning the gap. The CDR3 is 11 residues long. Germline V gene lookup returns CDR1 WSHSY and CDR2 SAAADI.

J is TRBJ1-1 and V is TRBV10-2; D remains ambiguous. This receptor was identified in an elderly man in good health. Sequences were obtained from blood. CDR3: CASMGNTEAFF. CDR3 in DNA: TGCGCCAGCATGGGTAACACTGAAGCTTTCTTT.